The 19 T cell receptor beta chains below come from one sample, sequenced in a study of cytomegalovirus exposure and HLA in healthy donors. A multiplex PCR was run with 60 Vbeta primers and 13 Jbeta primers. Clones were sequenced by immunoSEQ multiplex PCR, and TCRdb holds only the in-frame ones, with some missing. The sample lists roughly 100,000 clones; approximately 80% were seen once. Sequencing used PBMCs. These receptors all come from a man aged 30-40 years in good health and CMV-seronegative.

The J gene is TRBJ2-5, the V gene TRBV7-9; the match to TRBD1 covers 8 bases. V was clipped by 5 bases and J by 5 bases; unmatched bases: 13. The germline CDR1 and CDR2 sequences are SEHNR and FQNEAQ (reference sequence). The CDR3 extends over 16 amino acids. CDR3 sequence: CASSPPRGRGQETQYF. CDR3 DNA sequence: TGTGCCAGCAGCCCGCCGCGGGGCAGGGGGCAGGAGACCCAGTACTTC.

This CDR3 is CASSFPGDRGHEQYF. DNA for the CDR3: TGTGCCAGCAGCTTTCCGGGGGACAGGGGTCACGAGCAGTACTTC. The chain employs TRBV7-9 and TRBJ2-7; TRBD1 matches at 10 bases. The trim removed 3 bases at V and 5 bases at J, leaving 7 bases unmatched. The CDR3 is 15 amino acids. Germline V CDR1 and CDR2: SEHNR, FQNEAQ (reference sequence).

The chain is built from TRBV28 and TRBJ2-3, with a possible D match to TRBD1 (6 bases). V was cut by 5 bases and J by 2 bases, with 17 bases left in between. The V gene's germline CDR1 is MDHEN and CDR2 SYDVKM. The CDR3 is 16 amino acids. Written as DNA, the CDR3 is TGTGCCAGCAGTAACCGGCCCAGGGGCTACACAGATACGCAGTATTTT. Translated: CASSNRPRGYTDTQYF.

The chain combines TRBV18 with TRBJ2-7; maybe TRBD1 (7 bases). The CDR3 loop spans 14 amino acids. The germline V gene encodes CDR1 KGHSH and CDR2 LQKENI. Trimming removed 4 bases at V and 1 base at J, with 11 bases between. For the CDR3, the DNA is TGTGCCAGCTCACGCGCGGGACAGTCCTACGAGCAGTACTTC. As protein: CASSRAGQSYEQYF.

Only one count was recorded for this clone. The chain has TRBV7-9 and TRBJ2-5; TRBD2 might be the D (5 bases). CDR1 and CDR2 (germline): SEHNR, FQNEAQ (reference sequence). Trimming removed 5 bases at V and 3 bases at J, with 16 bases between. This CDR3 contains 15 residues. The CDR3 spells CASSNRRPVEETQYF. DNA for the CDR3: TGTGCCAGCAGCAATAGGAGGCCGGTCGAAGAGACCCAGTACTTC.

The genes are TRBV28 and TRBJ2-7; 10 bases line up with TRBD2. This CDR3 is 16 amino acids long. CDR1 MDHEN and CDR2 SYDVKM come from the germline V gene. The V segment lost 5 bases and the J segment 0 bases; nucleotides outside the gene matches: 7. The CDR3 region has the DNA TGTGCCAGCAGTCCCGCTAGCGGGAGTTCCTCCTACGAGCAGTACTTC. Amino acids: CASSPASGSSSYEQYF.

The chain combines TRBV18 with TRBJ1-4; the match to TRBD1 covers 9 bases. Per germline, CDR1 KGHSH and CDR2 LQKENI. J lost 6 bases, V lost 0 bases, and 5 bases had no gene match. This CDR3 region has 16 residues. Written as DNA, the CDR3 is TGTGCCAGCTCACCACCACCCCGGGACAGGGATGAAAAACTGTTTTTT. It codes for CASSPPPRDRDEKLFF.

This clone was found a few times. V is TRBV18 and J is TRBJ1-4; weak D call: TRBD1 (5 bases). V was pared by 0 bases and J by 7 bases, with 12 bases between. The CDR3 is 15 amino acids. Germline CDR1 and CDR2: KGHSH and LQKENI. For the CDR3, the DNA is TGTGCCAGCTCACCACCGGGGCAGGGTTTTGAAAAACTGTTTTTT. Translating it yields CASSPPGQGFEKLFF. Complete variable domain (other parts from reference TRBV18 and TRBJ1-4): NAGVMQNPRHLVRRRGQEARLRCSPMKGHSHVYWYRQLPEEGLKFMVYLQKENIIDESGMPKERFSAEFPKEGPSILRIQQVVRGDSAAYFCASSPPGQGFEKLFFGSGTQLSVL.

The chain couples TRBV7-6 to TRBJ1-1, with TRBD1 identical over 7 bases. The V segment lost 5 bases and the J segment 3 bases; nucleotides outside the gene matches: 6. CDR1 and CDR2 from the germline V gene are SGHVS and FNYEAQ. The length of the CDR3 is 14 residues. CDR3: CASSKTGTDTEAFF. DNA for the CDR3: TGTGCCAGCAGCAAGACCGGGACAGACACTGAAGCTTTCTTT. Supplemented by reference TRBV7-6 and TRBJ1-1, the full variable domain reads GAGVSQSPRYKVTKRGQDVALRCDPISGHVSLYWYRQALGQGPEFLTYFNYEAQQDKSGLPNDRFSAERPEGSISTLTIQRTEQRDSAMYRCASSKTGTDTEAFFGQGTRLTVV.

The table lists this clone with a count of one. V is TRBV6-1 and J is TRBJ2-3; 8 bases are a match to TRBD1. The CDR3 extends over 15 amino acids. V lost 7 bases to trimming and J lost 1 base; unmatched junction nucleotides: 7. The germline CDR1 and CDR2 sequences are MNHNS and SASEGT. In nucleotides, the CDR3 is TGTGCCAGCAACCCGGACAGGGCGCGCACAGATACGCAGTATTTT. Its translation is CASNPDRARTDTQYF.

V is TRBV28 and J is TRBJ1-5, with 9 bases fitting TRBD1. The CDR3 extends over 18 amino acids. V gave up 6 bases and J gave up 0 bases; unmatched junction bases: 12. CDR1 MDHEN and CDR2 SYDVKM come from the germline V gene. The CDR3 is CASSRTGGETTSNQPQHF. The CDR3 bases are TGTGCCAGCAGCCGTACAGGGGGCGAAACAACTAGCAATCAGCCCCAGCATTTT. The full variable domain, its missing parts supplied by reference TRBV28 and TRBJ1-5, is DVKVTQSSRYLVKRTGEKVFLECVQDMDHENMFWYRQDPGLGLRLIYFSYDVKMKEKGDIPEGYSVSREKKERFSLILESASTNQTSMYLCASSRTGGETTSNQPQHFGDGTRLSIL.

This clone has a handful of counts. The rearrangement uses TRBV19 and TRBJ1-2; 8 bases map to TRBD1. CDR1 LNHDA and CDR2 SQIVND come from the germline V gene (reference sequence). The CDR3 length is 15 residues. J was trimmed by 8 bases and V by 4 bases; bases with no gene match: 12. The CDR3 sequence is CASSKTPAGGLGYTF. The CDR3 bases are TGTGCCAGTAGTAAAACCCCCGCAGGGGGCCTCGGCTACACCTTC.

The rearrangement uses TRBV6-5 and TRBJ2-7; D unclear. The V and J ends lost 3 bases and 2 bases respectively, with 8 bases between them. Looked up from germline, CDR1 is MNHEY and CDR2 is SVGAGI. The CDR3 sequence is 13 residues long. The chain's CDR3 is CASSYGLAYEQYF. CDR3 nucleotides: TGTGCCAGCAGTTATGGTCTAGCCTACGAGCAGTACTTC.

The rearrangement joins TRBV6-5 to TRBJ1-5, with 8 nucleotides matching TRBD1. With 6 bases clipped from V and 0 bases from J, the junction kept 4 bases outside the gene matches. Germline V gives CDR1 MNHEY, CDR2 SVGAGI. The CDR3 is made up of 15 amino acids. CDR3 nucleotides: TGTGCCAGCAGCCTGGGACAGGTTAGCAATCAGCCCCAGCATTTT. This codes for CASSLGQVSNQPQHF.

The DNA for the CDR3 is TGTGCCTGGAGGGACTCAACCTACGAGCAGTACTTC. Amino acid sequence: CAWRDSTYEQYF. V is TRBV30 and J is TRBJ2-7; D perhaps matches TRBD2 (5 bases). The germline V gene has CDR1 GTSNPN and CDR2 SVGIG (reference sequence). The V gene lost 3 bases and the J gene lost 2 bases, with 8 bases spanning the gap. This CDR3 is built from 12 residues.

The V gene is TRBV7-9, the J gene TRBJ2-4; 11 bases match TRBD2. The length of the CDR3 is 15 residues. Germline V gene sequence: CDR1 SEHNR, CDR2 FQNEAQ (reference sequence). V gave up 5 bases and J gave up 5 bases; unmatched junction bases: 5. CDR3: CASSAGTSGQNIQYF. The DNA for the CDR3 is TGTGCCAGCAGCGCCGGGACTAGCGGCCAAAACATTCAGTACTTC.

The chain is built from TRBV5-6 and TRBJ2-7; possible D gene TRBD1, 6 bases. The CDR3 consists of 14 residues. Germline lookup yields CDR1 SGHDT and CDR2 YYEEEE. V dropped 3 bases and J dropped 1 base, with 11 bases sitting between them. The CDR3: CASSWTDSSYEQYF. The CDR3 DNA is TGTGCCAGCAGCTGGACGGACAGTTCCTACGAGCAGTACTTC.

The J gene is TRBJ2-1, the V gene TRBV10-3, with 11 bases matching TRBD2. CDR1 is ENHRY and CDR2 is SYGVKD in the germline V gene. The CDR3 is 20 residues long. The J segment lost 0 bases and the V segment lost 6 bases, leaving 16 bases of the junction unmatched. In nucleotides, the CDR3 is TGTGCCATCAGCGCCTCCGGGACTAGCGGCCCAGAAAGCTCCTACAATGAGCAGTTCTTC. Its translation: CAISASGTSGPESSYNEQFF.

The sample holds a few counts of this clone. In DNA, the CDR3 is TGTGCCAGCAGCTCAAGGGGGTCCTACGAGCAGTACTTC. Translated, it gives CASSSRGSYEQYF. The V gene is TRBV7-2, the J gene TRBJ2-7, with D tentatively TRBD1 (6 bases). The CDR3 is 13 residues long. In germline, CDR1 is SGHTA, CDR2 FQGNSA. With 4 bases removed from V and 1 base from J, the gap between germline ends came to 8 bases.